This is a list of T cell receptor beta chains from one sample in a study of OX40 agonist ivuxolimab in advanced cancers. Repertoires were generated with immunoSEQ multiplex PCR, while TCRdb's copy carries only in-frame clones and drops some. The sample carries more than 55,000 clones, around 82% recorded once. The sequences come from CD4+ or CD8+ T cells sorted from blood, collected in a trial of the OX40 agonist ivuxolimab. Receptors were obtained from an adult with an advanced solid tumor such as melanoma, head and neck, liver or kidney cancer. Both conserved end residues are trimmed from each CDR3. Rows may omit the clone size; those that give it use once, few, many or a size class.

v_call,clone_size,cdr3_aa
TRBV5-1,.,ASSPSGTTGSPLH
TRBV6-1,.,ASSVVQGREQY
TRBV4-3,.,ASSQGLRVQETQY
TRBV5-1,.,ASSLGQGWDEQF
TRBV6-1,.,ASSGASGTYNEQF
TRBV5-1,.,ASSLGDRGTDTQY
TRBV19,.,ASSKPRAQETQY
TRBV6-1,.,ASSSHSGGQLY
TRBV10-2,.,ASAIDGPYEQY
TRBV5-6,.,ASSKVSGQVSPGGYT
TRBV4-2,.,ASSQVTRGVNYGYT
TRBV2,.,ASSEARGAVYGYT
TRBV6-1,.,ATLTTRGYEQY
TRBV9,.,ASSVEGQGHYGYT
TRBV5-5,.,ASTSQETQY
TRBV19,medium-sized,ASSINNYGYT
TRBV7-9,.,ASSLGAGEGEQY
TRBV7-2,.,ASSLGPSYGYT
TRBV19,.,ASSIGGAGANVLT
TRBV5-1,.,ASSLGQGANYGYT
TRBV27,.,ASSPSGSYGYT
TRBV14,few,ASSRGTGEAGELF
TRBV6-5,few,ASSYRRAGVPGELF
TRBV27,.,ASSFGDRGREKLF
TRBV19,.,ASTSQGGRTEAF
TRBV28,.,ASSQGGWFGHGYT
TRBV5-6,.,ASSLDLSSGNTIY
TRBV28,.,ASTSGQLVNYGYT
TRBV6-6,.,ASSYSAGAILEAF
TRBV6-5,.,ASSSGRKNTEAF
TRBV6-1,.,ASIKSGSSYEQY
TRBV5-1,.,ASSLQTSQGAVSYEQY
TRBV28,.,ASSLTSGGGYT
TRBV18,.,ASSRRTQSLSGANVLT
TRBV7-2,.,ASSLGRNYGYT
TRBV2,.,ASRPNTEAF
TRBV19,.,ASSPLSGRGGGELS
TRBV27,.,ASSRSGGFSSYEQY
TRBV4-1,.,ASSRGRGRQPQH
TRBV5-6,few,ASSLGYQGGPGDTQY
TRBV5-6,.,ASSFGRGEKLF
TRBV25-1,.,ASSPGQGSSPLH
TRBV6-6,.,ARYSNQPQH
TRBV15,.,ATSRDATSGWYEQY